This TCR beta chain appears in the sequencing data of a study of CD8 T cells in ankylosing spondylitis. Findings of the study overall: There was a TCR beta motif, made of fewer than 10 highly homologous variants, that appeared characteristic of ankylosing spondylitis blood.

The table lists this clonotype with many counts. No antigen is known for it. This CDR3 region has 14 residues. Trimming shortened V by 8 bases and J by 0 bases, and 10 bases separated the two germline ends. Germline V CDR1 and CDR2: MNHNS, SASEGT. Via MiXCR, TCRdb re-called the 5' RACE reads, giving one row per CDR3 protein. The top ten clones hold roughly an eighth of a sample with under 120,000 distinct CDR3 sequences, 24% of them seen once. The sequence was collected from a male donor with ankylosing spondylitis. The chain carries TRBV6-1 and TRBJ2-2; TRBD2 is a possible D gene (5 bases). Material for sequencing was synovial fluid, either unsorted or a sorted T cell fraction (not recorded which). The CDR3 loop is CASLSGSNTGELFF. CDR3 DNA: TGTGCCAGCTTAAGCGGATCGAACACCGGGGAGCTGTTTTTT.